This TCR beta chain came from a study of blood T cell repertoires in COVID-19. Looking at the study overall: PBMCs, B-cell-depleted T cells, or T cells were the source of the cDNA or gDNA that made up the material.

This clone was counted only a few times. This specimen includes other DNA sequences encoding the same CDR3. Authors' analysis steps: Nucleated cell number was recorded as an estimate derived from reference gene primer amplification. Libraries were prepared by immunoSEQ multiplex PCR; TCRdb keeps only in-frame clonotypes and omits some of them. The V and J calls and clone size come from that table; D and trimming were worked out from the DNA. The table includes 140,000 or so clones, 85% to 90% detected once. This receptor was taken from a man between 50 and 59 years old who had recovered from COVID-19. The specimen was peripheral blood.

For the CDR3, the DNA is TGTGCCAGCAGTTTTACAGGGTCGGGGGCCAACGTCCTGACTTTC. This translates into CASSFTGSGANVLTF. The rearrangement links TRBV6-5 to TRBJ2-6; the D gene is possibly TRBD1 (6 bases). The germline V gene encodes CDR1 MNHEY and CDR2 SVGAGI. The CDR3 covers 15 residues. The germline V and J ends were trimmed by 4 bases and 4 bases, with 11 bases remaining between them.